Listed below are T cell receptor beta chains from one sample, sequenced in a study of cytotoxic CD8 clonotypes in ibrutinib-treated CLL. Method: immunoSEQ multiplex PCR; TCRdb's copy keeps in-frame clones and lacks some. This table holds some 300,000 clones, around four fifths found once. Source: PBMCs, taken before ibrutinib treatment. These receptors were taken from a human donor with chronic lymphocytic leukemia. Both conserved end residues are part of each CDR3. The D gene is left open where the match is weak. Size values are once, few and many counts, or a class for expanded clones, and some rows have none.

clone_size,d_call,v_call,j_call,cdr3_aa,cdr3_nt
NA,TRBD1,TRBV9,TRBJ2-2,CASSEPKDDRGNTGELFF,TGTGCCAGCAGCGAACCTAAGGACGACAGGGGGAACACCGGGGAGCTGTTTTTT
NA,TRBD1,TRBV7-9,TRBJ1-1,CASSLAGTGAEAFF,TGTGCCAGCAGCTTAGCGGGGACAGGGGCTGAAGCTTTCTTT
once,NA,TRBV2,TRBJ1-1,CARTQRQAGTEAFF,TGTGCCAGGACACAAAGACAAGCTGGCACTGAAGCTTTCTTT
NA,TRBD2,TRBV5-4,TRBJ2-7,CASSLGGGTTYEQYF,TGTGCCAGCAGCTTGGGGGGCGGGACTACCTACGAGCAGTACTTC
NA,TRBD1,TRBV6-1,TRBJ2-3,CASRKTGGFTDTQYF,TGTGCCAGCAGGAAGACAGGGGGCTTTACAGATACGCAGTATTTT
once,NA,TRBV6-1,TRBJ2-5,CASRRGLGALETQYF,TGTGCCAGCAGGAGGGGGTTGGGCGCTTTGGAGACCCAGTACTTC
NA,NA,TRBV6-6,TRBJ1-5,CASSWAGGNQPQHF,TGTGCCAGCAGTTGGGCTGGGGGCAATCAGCCCCAGCATTTT
NA,NA,TRBV2,TRBJ2-5,CASFLGPEKTQYF,TGTGCCAGCTTCTTGGGACCCGAAAAGACCCAGTACTTC
NA,NA,TRBV5-1,TRBJ2-1,CASSLFTGSGNEQFF,TGCGCCAGCAGCTTGTTCACAGGGTCTGGCAATGAGCAGTTCTTC
NA,TRBD2,TRBV7-3,TRBJ2-2,CASSPGLAGVYGELFF,TGTGCCAGCAGCCCAGGACTAGCGGGAGTTTACGGGGAGCTGTTTTTT
NA,TRBD2,TRBV4-2,TRBJ2-7,CASSQVTGGTYEQYF,TGTGCCAGCAGCCAAGTTACGGGAGGAACCTACGAGCAGTACTTC
NA,NA,TRBV9,TRBJ2-3,CASSDPIGPDTQYF,TGTGCCAGCAGCGACCCTATTGGGCCAGATACGCAGTATTTT
once,TRBD2,TRBV14,TRBJ2-5,CASSQGRGGWKETQYF,TGTGCCAGCAGCCAAGGTCGCGGGGGTTGGAAAGAGACCCAGTACTTC
NA,NA,TRBV7-2,TRBJ1-5,CASSPYRGDAISNQPQHF,TGTGCCAGCAGCCCCTATCGCGGGGACGCAATAAGCAATCAGCCCCAGCATTTT
NA,TRBD2,TRBV27,TRBJ2-5,CASSPKGLAGVETQYF,TGTGCCAGCAGTCCAAAGGGACTAGCGGGAGTGGAGACCCAGTACTTC
NA,NA,TRBV30,TRBJ1-1,CAWNRVEAFF,TGTGCCTGGAACCGGGTCGAAGCTTTCTTT
NA,TRBD2,TRBV2,TRBJ2-7,CASSVSPSGRAGRSYEQYF,TGTGCCAGCAGTGTCTCCCCTAGCGGGAGGGCCGGGCGCTCCTACGAGCAGTACTTC
NA,NA,TRBV19,TRBJ2-1,CASTGPGKIKQFF,TGTGCCAGCACGGGTCCAGGGAAAATAAAGCAGTTCTTC
NA,TRBD1,TRBV9,TRBJ2-3,CASSVEKWTGGPDTQYF,TGTGCCAGCAGCGTAGAAAAGTGGACAGGGGGACCAGATACGCAGTATTTT
NA,NA,TRBV19,TRBJ2-7,CASSARRGSADEQYF,TGTGCCAGTAGTGCACGAAGGGGATCCGCCGACGAGCAGTACTTC
NA,TRBD2,TRBV6-4,TRBJ2-3,CATRTSGTDTQYF,TGTGCCACCAGGACTAGCGGGACAGATACGCAGTATTTT
NA,TRBD1,TRBV28,TRBJ1-2,CASSRRTGRNLKAGYTF,TGTGCCAGCAGTCGTCGGACAGGGAGGAACCTAAAGGCTGGCTACACCTTC
NA,NA,TRBV4-1,TRBJ1-2,CASSQDREGGTLLYGYTF,TGCGCCAGCAGCCAAGATCGGGAGGGGGGCACGCTCCTCTATGGCTACACCTTC
NA,NA,TRBV30,TRBJ2-5,CSAKRDNQETQYF,TGTTCGGCCAAACGGGACAACCAAGAGACCCAGTACTTC